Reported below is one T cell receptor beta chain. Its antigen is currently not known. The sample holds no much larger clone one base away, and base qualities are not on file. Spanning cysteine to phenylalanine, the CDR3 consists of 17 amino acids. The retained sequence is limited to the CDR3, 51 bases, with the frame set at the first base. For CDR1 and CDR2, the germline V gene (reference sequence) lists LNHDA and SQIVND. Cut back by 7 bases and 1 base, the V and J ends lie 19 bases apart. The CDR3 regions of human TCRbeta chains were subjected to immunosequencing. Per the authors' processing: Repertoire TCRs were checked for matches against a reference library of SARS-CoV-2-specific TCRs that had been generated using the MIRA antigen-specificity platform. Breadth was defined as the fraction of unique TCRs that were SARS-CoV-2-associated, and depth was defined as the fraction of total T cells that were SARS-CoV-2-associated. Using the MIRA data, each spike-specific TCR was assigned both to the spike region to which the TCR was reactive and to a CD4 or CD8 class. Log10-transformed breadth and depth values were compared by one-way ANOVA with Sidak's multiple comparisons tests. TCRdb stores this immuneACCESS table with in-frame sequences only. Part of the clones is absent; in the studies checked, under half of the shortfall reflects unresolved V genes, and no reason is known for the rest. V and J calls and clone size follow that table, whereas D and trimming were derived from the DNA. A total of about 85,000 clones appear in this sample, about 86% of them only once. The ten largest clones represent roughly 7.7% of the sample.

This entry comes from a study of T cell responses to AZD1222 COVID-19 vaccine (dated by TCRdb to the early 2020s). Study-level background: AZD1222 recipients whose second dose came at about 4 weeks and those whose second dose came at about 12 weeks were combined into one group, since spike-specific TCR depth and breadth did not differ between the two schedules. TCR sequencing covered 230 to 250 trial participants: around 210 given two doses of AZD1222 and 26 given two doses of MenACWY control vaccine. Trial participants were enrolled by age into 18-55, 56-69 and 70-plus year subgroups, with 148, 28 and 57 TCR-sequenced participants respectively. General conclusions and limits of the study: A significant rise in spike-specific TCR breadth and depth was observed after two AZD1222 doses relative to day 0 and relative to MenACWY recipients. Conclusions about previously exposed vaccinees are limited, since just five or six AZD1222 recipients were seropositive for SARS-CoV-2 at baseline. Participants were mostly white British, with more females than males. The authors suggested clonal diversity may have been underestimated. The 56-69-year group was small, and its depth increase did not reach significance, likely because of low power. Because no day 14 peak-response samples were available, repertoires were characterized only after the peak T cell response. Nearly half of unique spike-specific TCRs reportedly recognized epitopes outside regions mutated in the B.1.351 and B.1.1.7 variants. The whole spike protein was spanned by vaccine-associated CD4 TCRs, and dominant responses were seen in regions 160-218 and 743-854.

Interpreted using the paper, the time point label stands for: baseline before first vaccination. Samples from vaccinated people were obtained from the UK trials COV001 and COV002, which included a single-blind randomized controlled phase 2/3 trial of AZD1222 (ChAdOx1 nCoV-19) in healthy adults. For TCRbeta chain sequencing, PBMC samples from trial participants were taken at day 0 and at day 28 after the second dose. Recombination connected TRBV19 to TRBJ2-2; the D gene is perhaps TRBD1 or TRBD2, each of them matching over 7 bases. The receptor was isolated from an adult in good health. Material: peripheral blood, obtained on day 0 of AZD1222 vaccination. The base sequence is TGTGCCAGTACTCTCAGGGGGAGGGCTTTGAACACCGGGGAGCTGTTTTTT. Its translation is CASTLRGRALNTGELFF.